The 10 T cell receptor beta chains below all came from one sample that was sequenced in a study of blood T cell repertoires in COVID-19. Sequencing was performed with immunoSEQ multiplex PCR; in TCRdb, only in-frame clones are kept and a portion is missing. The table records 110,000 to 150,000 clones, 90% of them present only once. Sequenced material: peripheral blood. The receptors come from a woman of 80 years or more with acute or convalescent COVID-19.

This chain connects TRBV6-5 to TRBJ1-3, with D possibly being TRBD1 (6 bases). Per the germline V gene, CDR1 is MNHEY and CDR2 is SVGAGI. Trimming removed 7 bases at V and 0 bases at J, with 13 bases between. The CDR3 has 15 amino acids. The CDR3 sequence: CASIRGRSSGNTIYF. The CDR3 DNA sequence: TGTGCCAGCATCAGGGGTAGGAGCTCTGGAAACACCATATATTTT.

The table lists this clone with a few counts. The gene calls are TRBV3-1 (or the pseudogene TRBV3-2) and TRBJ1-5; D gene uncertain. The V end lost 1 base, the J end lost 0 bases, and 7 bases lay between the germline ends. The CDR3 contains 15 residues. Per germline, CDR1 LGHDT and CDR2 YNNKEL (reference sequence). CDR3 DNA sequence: TGTGCCAGCAGCCAAGGTCCTAATAGCAATCAGCCCCAGCATTTT. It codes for CASSQGPNSNQPQHF.

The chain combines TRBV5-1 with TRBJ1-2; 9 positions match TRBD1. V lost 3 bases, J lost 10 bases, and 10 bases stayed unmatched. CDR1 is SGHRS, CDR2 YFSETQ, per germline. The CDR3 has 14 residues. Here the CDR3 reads CASSWDRVGAAYTF. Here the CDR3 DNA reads TGCGCCAGCAGCTGGGACAGGGTCGGAGCTGCCTACACCTTC.

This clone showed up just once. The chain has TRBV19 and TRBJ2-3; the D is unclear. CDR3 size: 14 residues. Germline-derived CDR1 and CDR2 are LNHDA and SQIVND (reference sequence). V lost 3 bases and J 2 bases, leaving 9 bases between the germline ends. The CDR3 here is CASSIQQYTDTQYF. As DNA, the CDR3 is TGTGCCAGTAGTATCCAACAATACACAGATACGCAGTATTTT.

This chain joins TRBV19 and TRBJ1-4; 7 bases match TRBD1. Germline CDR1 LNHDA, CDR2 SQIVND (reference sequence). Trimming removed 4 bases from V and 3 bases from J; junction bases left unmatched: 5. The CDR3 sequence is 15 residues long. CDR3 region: CASSTGQVANEKLFF. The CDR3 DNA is TGTGCCAGTAGTACCGGACAGGTAGCTAATGAAAAACTGTTTTTT. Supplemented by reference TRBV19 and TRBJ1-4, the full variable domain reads DGGITQSPKYLFRKEGQNVTLSCEQNLNHDAMYWYRQDPGQGLRLIYYSQIVNDFQKGDIAEGYSVSREKKESFPLTVTSAQKNPTAFYLCASSTGQVANEKLFFGSGTQLSVL.

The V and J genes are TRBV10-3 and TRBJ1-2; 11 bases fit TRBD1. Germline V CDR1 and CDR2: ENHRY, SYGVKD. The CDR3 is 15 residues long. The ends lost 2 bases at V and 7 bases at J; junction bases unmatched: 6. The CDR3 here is CAISETDRGPGGYTF. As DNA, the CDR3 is TGTGCCATCAGTGAGACGGACAGGGGGCCAGGTGGCTACACCTTC.

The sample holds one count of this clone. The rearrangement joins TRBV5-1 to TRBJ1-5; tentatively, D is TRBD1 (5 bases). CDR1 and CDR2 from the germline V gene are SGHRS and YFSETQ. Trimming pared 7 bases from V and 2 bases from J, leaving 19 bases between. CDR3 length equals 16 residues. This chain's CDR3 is CASRAGEGRGNQPQHF. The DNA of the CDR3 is TGCGCCAGCCGGGCCGGGGAGGGACGGGGCAATCAGCCCCAGCATTTT.

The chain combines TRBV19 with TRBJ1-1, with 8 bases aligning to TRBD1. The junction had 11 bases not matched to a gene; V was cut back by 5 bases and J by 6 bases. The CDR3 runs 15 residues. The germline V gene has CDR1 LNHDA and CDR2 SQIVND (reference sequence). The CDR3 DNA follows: TGTGCCAGTAGTTCCTCGACAGGGGCGGCCCCTGAAGCTTTCTTT. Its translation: CASSSSTGAAPEAFF.

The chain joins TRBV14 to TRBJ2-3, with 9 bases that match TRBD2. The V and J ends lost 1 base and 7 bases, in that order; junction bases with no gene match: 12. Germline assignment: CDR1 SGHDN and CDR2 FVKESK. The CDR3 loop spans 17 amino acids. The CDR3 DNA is TGTGCCAGCAGCCAAGCCCCCCGGGGTAGCGGGGGATATACGCAGTATTTT. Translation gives CASSQAPRGSGGYTQYF. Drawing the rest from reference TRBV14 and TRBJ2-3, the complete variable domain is EAGVTQFPSHSVIEKGQTVTLRCDPISGHDNLYWYRRVMGKEIKFLLHFVKESKQDESGMPNNRFLAERTGGTYSTLKVQPAELEDSGVYFCASSQAPRGSGGYTQYFGPGTRLTVL.

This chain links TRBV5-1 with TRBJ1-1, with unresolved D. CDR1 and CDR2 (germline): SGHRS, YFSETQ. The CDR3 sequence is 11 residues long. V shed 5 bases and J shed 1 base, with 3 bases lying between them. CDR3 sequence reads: CASRQNTEAFF. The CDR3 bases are TGCGCCAGCAGACAGAACACTGAAGCTTTCTTT.